What follows are 30 T cell receptor beta chains derived from one specimen sequenced in a study of blood T cells in healthy people across ages (dated by TCRdb to 2014 to 2015). Library preparation used 5' RACE. Sequencing was carried out with an Illumina HiSeq 2500. A second PCR of 7 to 11 cycles was performed with a sample-barcoded 5' primer and a J-beta primer mix. Through fastp at Q25 and MiXCR, TCRdb rebuilt clones from the public reads, retaining in-frame beta chains. Identical CDR3 protein sequences are pooled into one entry, listed with their most common genes and DNA. This sample lists fewer than 700,000 distinct CDR3 sequences; over 40% were detected once. Approximately 29% of the sample is taken by the ten largest. The specimen was blood. The receptors stem from a man of 80 years or more in good health.

This chain joins TRBV4-2 and TRBJ2-1; 7 nucleotides agree with TRBD1. The germline gives CDR1 LGHNA, CDR2 YNFKEQ. The CDR3 extends over 17 amino acids. V lost 1 base, J lost 4 bases, and 10 bases stayed unmatched. In DNA, the CDR3 is TGTGCCAGCAGCCAAGGAGGCCGGGACAGCTTATACAATGAGCAGTTCTTC. This translates into CASSQGGRDSLYNEQFF.

The chain has TRBV20-1 and TRBJ2-7; 10 nucleotides match TRBD1. The CDR3 extends over 13 amino acids. CDR1 and CDR2 from the germline V gene are DFQATT and SNEGSKA (reference sequence). V lost 3 bases and J lost 6; bases outside the gene matches: 5. Written as DNA, the CDR3 is TGCAGTGCTAGTCCGACAGGGGGCGGCGAGCAGTACTTC. It is translated as CSASPTGGGEQYF.

The chain employs TRBV6-6 and TRBJ2-1, with TRBD2 matching 8 bases. The trim removed 5 bases at V and 5 bases at J, leaving 11 bases unmatched. The length of the CDR3 is 16 residues. CDR1 is MNHNY, CDR2 SVGAGI, per germline (reference sequence). CDR3: CASSTGGGPPNNEQFF. In nucleotides, the CDR3 is TGTGCCAGCAGTACGGGGGGGGGCCCGCCTAACAATGAGCAGTTCTTC.

This chain uses TRBV20-1 with TRBJ2-5; 9 positions match TRBD2. The J call is doubtful: the DNA matches TRBJ2-7 better. Germline CDR1 DFQATT, CDR2 SNEGSKA (reference sequence). CDR3 size: 14 residues. This CDR3 is CSAGAGGGVDEQYF. CDR3 DNA sequence: TGCAGTGCTGGAGCCGGCGGGGGGGTTGACGAGCAGTACTTC.

The chain is built from TRBV6-5 and TRBJ2-5; no reliable D call. Judging by the DNA end, TRBJ2-7 fits better; the J call may be wrong. CDR1 and CDR2 from the germline V gene are MNHEY and SVGAGI. The CDR3 runs 14 residues. The CDR3 nucleotides read TGTGCCAGCAGCGCAACCCAGAGGTCCTACGAGCAGTACTTC. It specifies CASSATQRSYEQYF.

V and J are TRBV6-2 or TRBV6-3 and TRBJ1-1, with TRBD1 as a possible D gene (6 bases). The CDR3 consists of 14 residues. Trimming removed 4 bases at V and 4 bases at J, with 13 bases between. The germline V gene encodes CDR1 MNHEY and CDR2 SVGEGT. The CDR3 bases are TGTGCCAGCAGTTTAACAGGGAAGGGCACTGAAGCTTTCTTT. It specifies CASSLTGKGTEAFF.

V usage is TRBV29-1 and J usage is TRBJ2-1; D is unresolved. CDR1 is SQVTM, CDR2 ANQGSEA, per germline. The V gene lost 7 bases and the J gene lost 10 bases, with 14 bases spanning the gap. The CDR3 spans 11 residues. The CDR3 nucleotides read TGCAGCGGTGCCCTGGTAGGCGAGCAGTTCTTC. Translating gives CSGALVGEQFF.

This clonotype showed up many times. J is TRBJ2-5 and V is TRBV20-1; TRBD2 matches 10 bases. The junction had 8 bases not matched to a gene; V was cut back by 5 bases and J by 5 bases. CDR3 length: 14 residues. Germline CDR1 DFQATT, CDR2 SNEGSKA (reference sequence). Here the CDR3 DNA reads TGCAGTGCTGGTCAGCGGGAGGGGCGGGAGACCCAGTACTTC. Protein: CSAGQREGRETQYF.

J is TRBJ2-5 and V is TRBV20-1; D is unresolved. Germline lookup yields CDR1 DFQATT and CDR2 SNEGSKA (reference sequence). CDR3 size: 14 residues. The DNA for the CDR3 is TGCAATGCCCCCGGCCTCGCAGGCCAAGAGACCCAGTACTTC. This codes for CNAPGLAGQETQYF.

This clonotype has more than one count but fewer than ten. The chain carries TRBV7-2 and TRBJ2-5; D remains ambiguous. The CDR3 length is 15 residues. Germline V gene data show CDR1 as SGHTA and CDR2 as FQGNSA. V lost 0 bases, J lost 0 bases, and 8 bases lay in between. CDR3: CASSLAFGNQETQYF. In nucleotides, the CDR3 is TGTGCCAGCAGCTTAGCGTTTGGTAACCAAGAGACCCAGTACTTC.

The genes are TRBV2 and TRBJ2-3; D possibly corresponds to TRBD1 (6 bases). The V end was cut by 5 bases, the J end by 0 bases, with 12 bases between. The germline gives CDR1 SNHLY, CDR2 FYNNEI. The CDR3 contains 15 residues. The CDR3 protein is CASSNIGQSTDTQYF. In nucleotides, the CDR3 is TGTGCCAGCAGTAACATCGGACAGAGCACAGATACGCAGTATTTT. Filled out from reference TRBV2 and TRBJ2-3, the complete variable domain reads EPEVTQTPSHQVTQMGQEVILRCVPISNHLYFYWYRQILGQKVEFLVSFYNNEISEKSEIFDDQFSVERPDGSNFTLKIRSTKLEDSAMYFCASSNIGQSTDTQYFGPGTRLTVL.

Comments on this clonotype: The germline gene is not matched at one end of the junction; a read error may be the cause. The V call is TRBV20-1, the J call TRBJ1-6; D unclear. The CDR3 runs 14 residues. Germline V gene lookup returns CDR1 DFQATT and CDR2 SNEGSKA (reference sequence). In nucleotides, the CDR3 is TGCAGTGCTAAGACCGGCTCCTATAGTTCACCCCTCCACTTT. It specifies CSAKTGSYSSPLHF.

The table lists this clonotype with a count of one. This chain links TRBV7-6 with TRBJ2-3, with TRBD1 identical over 9 bases. J was trimmed by 6 bases and V by 3 bases; bases with no gene match: 10. The germline V gene encodes CDR1 SGHVS and CDR2 FNYEAQ. The CDR3 extends over 16 amino acids. The chain's CDR3 is CASSFRQGDQVDTQYF. The CDR3 DNA sequence: TGTGCCAGCAGCTTTAGACAGGGGGATCAGGTGGATACGCAGTATTTT.

This clonotype was detected ten times or more. The chain joins TRBV6-5 to TRBJ2-7, with 8 bases aligning to TRBD1. The CDR3 covers 16 residues. Germline V gene sequence: CDR1 MNHEY, CDR2 SVGAGI. Unmatched junction bases numbered 9, after V lost 2 bases and J lost 3 bases. CDR3 in amino acids: CASSYRLTGDLYEQYF. CDR3 in DNA: TGTGCCAGCAGTTACCGATTGACAGGGGATCTCTACGAGCAGTACTTC.

This clonotype showed up just a few times. This sequence joins TRBV7-9 and TRBJ1-1; D is perhaps TRBD1 (6 bases). In germline, CDR1 is SEHNR, CDR2 FQNEAQ (reference sequence). With 5 bases removed from V and 1 base from J, the gap between germline ends came to 17 bases. The CDR3 contains 16 residues. CDR3 amino acids: CASSPTGGGKNTEAFF. For the CDR3, the DNA is TGTGCCAGCAGCCCGACAGGCGGAGGGAAGAACACTGAAGCTTTCTTT. Together with reference TRBV7-9 and TRBJ1-1, the CDR3 gives the full variable domain: DTGVSQNPRHKITKRGQNVTFRCDPISEHNRLYWYRQTLGQGPEFLTYFQNEAQLEKSRLLSDRFSAERPKGSFSTLEIQRTEQGDSAMYLCASSPTGGGKNTEAFFGQGTRLTVV.

This clonotype has at least ten counts. J is TRBJ2-7 and V is TRBV3-1, with D perhaps matching TRBD1 (6 bases). CDR3 size: 13 residues. V lost 3 bases, J lost 3 bases, and 9 bases lay in between. CDR1 LGHDT and CDR2 YNNKEL come from the germline V gene (reference sequence). The CDR3 is CASSHGQNYEQYF. The CDR3 DNA sequence: TGTGCCAGCAGCCACGGACAGAACTACGAGCAGTACTTC.

This chain joins TRBV11-2 and TRBJ2-5; TRBD2 aligns across 10 bases. The germline gives CDR1 SGHAT, CDR2 FQNNGV. This CDR3 has 16 amino acids. Unmatched junction bases numbered 6, after V lost 1 base and J lost 4 bases. This CDR3 reads CASSLGALAGAETQYF. For the CDR3, the DNA is TGTGCCAGCAGCTTAGGGGCTCTAGCGGGGGCAGAGACCCAGTACTTC. Full variable domain (rest looked up from reference TRBV11-2 and TRBJ2-5): EAGVAQSPRYKIIEKRQSVAFWCNPISGHATLYWYQQILGQGPKLLIQFQNNGVVDDSQLPKDRFSAERLKGVDSTLKIQPAKLEDSAVYLCASSLGALAGAETQYFGPGTRLLVL.

This clonotype was counted between two and nine times. The rearrangement joins TRBV9 to TRBJ2-1; 9 nucleotides line up with TRBD1. CDR3 length: 15 residues. The V gene end was trimmed by 1 base and the J gene end by 7 bases; junction bases not matched to a gene: 6. CDR1 is SGDLS, CDR2 YYNGEE, per germline. The CDR3 nucleotides are TGTGCCAGCAGCGTATGGGACAGGGCCAAAAATGAGCAGTTCTTC. Its protein is CASSVWDRAKNEQFF.

This clonotype was seen just once. The rearrangement uses TRBV11-3 and TRBJ2-7; maybe TRBD2 (5 bases). TRBJ2-5 matches the DNA end more closely, so the J call is doubtful. Germline lookup yields CDR1 SGHNT and CDR2 YENEEA. The CDR3 runs to 15 residues. CDR3 coding DNA: TGTGCCAGCAGCTTAGGACTCGGAGGAGTGGAGACCCAGTACTTC. Protein: CASSLGLGGVETQYF.

The V gene is TRBV29-1, the J gene TRBJ2-2; 9 bases are shared with TRBD2. From germline, CDR1 is SQVTM and CDR2 ANQGSEA. Trimming at V came to 3 bases and at J to 4 bases, leaving 3 bases not matched to a gene. The CDR3 runs 14 residues. The CDR3 nucleotides are TGCAGCGTTGAGGTTAGCGGGAGCACCGGGGAGCTGTTTTTT. Its protein is CSVEVSGSTGELFF.

The gene calls are TRBV11-2 and TRBJ1-1, with 7 bases aligning to TRBD1. This CDR3 region has 15 residues. Germline V gene sequence: CDR1 SGHAT, CDR2 FQNNGV. J was trimmed by 4 bases and V by 6 bases; bases with no gene match: 11. CDR3 bases: TGTGCCAGCAGGAAACAAGGGGGCCTCGGCACTGAAGCTTTCTTT. This codes for CASRKQGGLGTEAFF. The complete variable domain, with remaining parts taken from reference TRBV11-2 and TRBJ1-1, reads EAGVAQSPRYKIIEKRQSVAFWCNPISGHATLYWYQQILGQGPKLLIQFQNNGVVDDSQLPKDRFSAERLKGVDSTLKIQPAKLEDSAVYLCASRKQGGLGTEAFFGQGTRLTVV.

The chain couples TRBV29-1 to TRBJ1-2, with D perhaps matching TRBD1 (6 bases). The germline V and J ends were trimmed by 0 bases and 4 bases, with 15 bases remaining between them. The germline V gene has CDR1 SQVTM and CDR2 ANQGSEA. This CDR3 has 15 amino acids. The DNA of the CDR3 is TGCAGCGTTGAAGATCGGGGGCTGCCCTTCTATGGCTACACCTTC. Translated, it gives CSVEDRGLPFYGYTF.

Remarks on this clonotype: This may arise from a read error, as a much more abundant clone is one base away. The chain employs TRBV20-1 and TRBJ2-4, with 11 bases lining up with TRBD1. V lost 5 bases and J lost 13; bases outside the gene matches: 10. The CDR3 runs 13 residues. Germline V gives CDR1 DFQATT, CDR2 SNEGSKA (reference sequence). CDR3 amino acids: CSAQDRGPYGQYF. Written as DNA, the CDR3 is TGCAGTGCTCAGGACAGGGGGCCCTACGGGCAGTACTTC.

This clonotype was detected many times. The V and J genes are TRBV29-1 and TRBJ2-3; D not certain. The CDR3 sequence is 14 residues long. Germline loops: CDR1 SQVTM, CDR2 ANQGSEA. The V end lost 4 bases, the J end lost 0 bases, and 11 bases lay between the germline ends. The CDR3 DNA reads TGCAGCGTTGTATTAGTACGGAGCACAGATACGCAGTATTTT. Translated: CSVVLVRSTDTQYF.

The chain links TRBV30 to TRBJ1-2, with D perhaps matching TRBD1 (6 bases). Germline V gene lookup returns CDR1 GTSNPN and CDR2 SVGIG (reference sequence). V was shortened by 3 bases and J by 7 bases, with 15 bases between the two germline ends. The CDR3 sequence is 13 residues long. CDR3: CAWSYQQGSGYTF. The CDR3 coding sequence is TGTGCCTGGAGCTACCAACAGGGATCTGGCTACACCTTC.

This clonotype was seen a handful of times. The rearrangement joins TRBV7-2 to TRBJ2-4; D is perhaps TRBD1 (6 bases). The J call may not be correct, given that the DNA end is closer to TRBJ2-7. The CDR3 is made up of 13 amino acids. Germline V gives CDR1 SGHTA, CDR2 FQGNSA. The CDR3 is CASRNREVYEQYF. The CDR3 nucleotides read TGTGCCAGCAGAAACAGGGAAGTCTACGAGCAGTACTTC.

This clonotype has just a few counts. This rearrangement joins TRBV7-2 to TRBJ2-1, with D maybe TRBD1 (9 bases). Trimming stripped 2 bases from V and 0 bases from J, with 23 bases between. The CDR3 is 20 amino acids. Germline values: CDR1 SGHTA, CDR2 FQGNSA. CDR3 nucleotide sequence: TGTGCCAGCAGCTTACTCGGGGGGGGACAGGGCCTAAGCTCCTACAATGAGCAGTTCTTC. This translates into CASSLLGGGQGLSSYNEQFF. Variable domain in full (rest from reference TRBV7-2 and TRBJ2-1): GAGVSQSPSNKVTEKGKDVELRCDPISGHTALYWYRQSLGQGLEFLIYFQGNSAPDKSGLPSDRFSAERTGGSVSTLTIQRTQQEDSAVYLCASSLLGGGQGLSSYNEQFFGPGTRLTVL.

The chain couples TRBV4-2 to TRBJ2-3; 7 bases line up with TRBD2. V lost 3 bases and J lost 1; bases outside the gene matches: 7. Germline V lookup: CDR1 LGHNA, CDR2 YNFKEQ. There are 16 residues in the CDR3. The CDR3 protein is CASSQSTSQGTDTQYF. CDR3 nucleotides: TGTGCCAGCAGCCAGTCGACTAGCCAGGGCACAGATACGCAGTATTTT.

This clonotype has ten or more counts. The chain links TRBV20-1 to TRBJ2-1, with D possibly matching TRBD2 (5 bases). The CDR3 is 13 residues long. V lost 1 base to trimming and J lost 3 bases, with 7 bases between them. Germline values: CDR1 DFQATT, CDR2 SNEGSKA (reference sequence). The CDR3 spells CSARVEGYNEQFF. In DNA form, the CDR3 reads TGCAGTGCTAGAGTCGAGGGCTACAATGAGCAGTTCTTC.

This clonotype has only a few counts. The chain couples TRBV6-2 or TRBV6-3 to TRBJ2-5, with TRBD2 as a possible D gene (6 bases). The CDR3 totals 15 residues. Between the trimmed V and J ends, which lost 0 bases and 5 bases, there was a span of 13 bases. Germline CDR1 MNHEY, CDR2 SVGEGT. The DNA for the CDR3 is TGTGCCAGCAGTTACTCGAATATGGAGGGGGAGACCCAGTACTTC. Translated, it gives CASSYSNMEGETQYF.